A single sample is the source of the 15 T cell receptor beta chains below, sequenced in a study of vaccination and CD4 T cells after COVID-19 (dated by TCRdb to about 2022). Library creation used PCR. The instrument given in TCRdb is Illumina iSeq 100. TCR sequencing of DNA from cultured CD4+ T cells used the Oncomine TCR Beta short-read assay at the Johns Hopkins FTIC core. TCRdb redid the processing of the public reads, applying fastp at Q25 and MiXCR, and retained in-frame beta chains. Entries that share a CDR3 protein sequence are merged under the most common genes and DNA. The sample table shows about 4,000 distinct CDR3 sequences, and around 16% are seen once. The top ten constitute 13% to 15% of the sample. Antigens for these TCRs are unknown. The treatment or condition tag for this specimen amounts to: approximately 10-day PBMC culture with coronavirus spike peptide pools or control peptides (ViraFEST assay).

Sequencing input: CD4+ T cells from blood, cultured in vitro. The receptors shown here come from a human donor who had recovered from COVID-19.

By proportion, this clonotype is medium-sized. J is TRBJ1-5 and V is TRBV12-3 or TRBV12-4; D unresolved. The CDR3 is 15 amino acids. Trimming cost V 2 bases and J 2 bases, with 10 bases left between them. CDR3 protein: CASSLTEWGNQPQHF. CDR3 bases: TGTGCCAGCAGTTTAACCGAATGGGGCAATCAGCCCCAGCATTTT.

This clonotype occurred a few times. V is TRBV10-1 and J is TRBJ2-4, with 10 bases matching TRBD1. This CDR3 has 16 amino acids. The V gene end was trimmed by 4 bases and the J gene end by 1 base; junction bases not matched to a gene: 4. Germline V lookup: CDR1 WNHNN, CDR2 SYGVQD (reference sequence). CDR3 nucleotides: TGCGCCAGCAGTGGGGGACAGGGGAACGCCAAAAACATTCAGTACTTC. Translation: CASSGGQGNAKNIQYF.

This chain links TRBV4-1 with TRBJ2-5, with no clear D. CDR1 and CDR2 (germline): MGHRA, YSYEKL. The CDR3 contains 15 residues. With 2 bases removed from V and 7 bases from J, the gap between germline ends came to 17 bases. In DNA form, the CDR3 reads TGCGCCAGCAGCCAACTGGACGGCTCCCGGGTGACCCAGTACTTC. Residues: CASSQLDGSRVTQYF.

The chain links TRBV20-1 to TRBJ2-5; D is possibly TRBD1 (5 bases). Trimming removed 3 bases from V and 1 base from J, with 9 bases in between. This CDR3 is built from 13 residues. Germline V gives CDR1 DFQATT, CDR2 SNEGSKA (reference sequence). The CDR3 DNA sequence: TGCAGTGCTAGTACCAGGGTCCAAGAGACCCAGTACTTC. Protein: CSASTRVQETQYF.

This clonotype was seen more than once but under ten times. The chain recombines TRBV5-4 with TRBJ1-2; perhaps TRBD1 as D (5 bases). V was shortened by 2 bases and J by 0 bases, with 5 bases between the two germline ends. Germline-derived CDR1 and CDR2 are SGHNT and YYREEE (reference sequence). There are 13 residues in the CDR3. CDR3 coding DNA: TGTGCCAGCAGCTTACAGGCTAACTATGGCTACACCTTC. Its translation is CASSLQANYGYTF.

A few counts support this clonotype. This sequence joins TRBV30 and TRBJ1-6, with 7 positions matching TRBD1. CDR3 size: 14 residues. V gave up 0 bases and J gave up 10 bases; unmatched junction bases: 6. The germline CDR1 and CDR2 sequences are GTSNPN and SVGIG (reference sequence). CDR3 bases: TGTGCCTGGAGTGTACAGGGGCCCGGATCACCCCTCCACTTT. This sequence encodes CAWSVQGPGSPLHF.

In this sample, this clonotype turned up a few times. The chain joins TRBV6-1 to TRBJ2-7; D possibly corresponds to TRBD2 (6 bases). The CDR3 runs 16 residues. The V gene's germline CDR1 is MNHNS and CDR2 SASEGT. V lost 2 bases and J lost 2, with 16 bases in between. CDR3 sequence: CASSERRPGDPYEQYF. In nucleotides, the CDR3 is TGTGCCAGCAGTGAACGGCGTCCGGGGGACCCCTACGAGCAGTACTTC.

The chain combines TRBV5-1 with TRBJ2-5; TRBD2 is a possible D gene (5 bases). CDR3 length: 14 amino acids. CDR1 SGHRS and CDR2 YFSETQ come from the germline V gene. Trimming cost V 4 bases and J 5 bases, with 15 bases left between them. This chain's CDR3 is CASSPRAPGETQYF. For the CDR3, the DNA is TGCGCCAGCAGCCCTCGGGCCCCGGGGGAGACCCAGTACTTC.

The rearrangement joins TRBV12-3 or TRBV12-4 to TRBJ1-2, with D possibly matching TRBD1 (6 bases). The V and J ends lost 7 bases and 0 bases respectively, with 12 bases between them. The CDR3 spans 14 residues. The CDR3 DNA sequence: TGTGCCAGCACCTTAGGGGGGACTAACTATGGCTACACCTTC. Its translation: CASTLGGTNYGYTF.

This clonotype was detected a few times. The chain carries TRBV18 and TRBJ1-1; no reliable D call. CDR3 size: 14 residues. The V end was cut by 3 bases, the J end by 3 bases, with 11 bases between. Germline lookup yields CDR1 KGHSH and CDR2 LQKENI. CDR3: CASSPRGVDTEAFF. CDR3 nucleotide sequence: TGTGCCAGCTCACCCCGCGGGGTCGACACTGAAGCTTTCTTT.

A word on this clonotype: The junction departs from germline at one end; a sequencing error may be responsible. V gene TRBV7-3 combines with J gene TRBJ2-7; D perhaps matches TRBD1 (6 bases). The CDR3 has 13 amino acids. Germline CDR1 SGHTA, CDR2 FQGTGA. The CDR3 DNA reads as TGTGCCAACAGCTTAAAAGGGGGCTACGAGCAGTACTTC. Translation gives CANSLKGGYEQYF. The variable domain in full, with the rest retrieved from reference TRBV7-3 and TRBJ2-7, is GAGVSQTPSNKVTEKGKYVELRCDPISGHTALYWYRQSLGQGPEFLIYFQGTGAADDSGLPNDRFFAVRPEGSVSTLKIQRTERGDSAVYLCANSLKGGYEQYFGPGTRLTVT.

This clonotype was seen only a few times. This chain connects TRBV18 to TRBJ1-1; TRBD1 matches at 7 bases. The V gene end was trimmed by 6 bases and the J gene end by 4 bases; junction bases not matched to a gene: 14. Germline CDR1 is KGHSH and CDR2 is LQKENI. This CDR3 has 16 residues. CDR3 sequence (DNA): TGTGCCAGCTCTCAAAACTCAGGGGGGGGGAGCACTGAAGCTTTCTTT. Protein: CASSQNSGGGSTEAFF.

This clonotype qualifies as large. CDR3 DNA: TGTGCCTGGAGTCTAGGACAGGGACATGGCTACACCTTC. Translation gives CAWSLGQGHGYTF. The gene calls are TRBV30 and TRBJ1-2; 8 bases map to TRBD1. After removal of 2 bases from V and 6 bases from J, the junction contained 5 bases not matched to a gene. The germline V gene encodes CDR1 GTSNPN and CDR2 SVGIG (reference sequence). The CDR3 covers 13 residues.

By share of the sample, this clonotype is medium-sized. CDR3 bases: TGTGCCAGCAGTTCTCTAGGAGGGGGCGGTGCTTTCTTT. It codes for CASSSLGGGGAFF. This sequence joins TRBV27 and TRBJ1-1; TRBD1 agrees at 7 bases. Per germline, CDR1 MNHEY and CDR2 SMNVEV (reference sequence). The CDR3 covers 13 residues. J was trimmed by 11 bases and V by 4 bases; bases with no gene match: 10.

About this clonotype: Since the CDR3 does not end with the conserved phenylalanine or tryptophan, this likely comes from a read error. This chain connects TRBV6-5 to TRBJ2-7, with D unclear. Germline CDR1 reads MNHEY; CDR2 reads SVGAGI. CDR3 size: 14 residues. V gave up 2 bases and J gave up 0 bases, with 8 bases separating them. CDR3 in DNA: TGTGCCAGCAGTTACCAAGTAAACTCCTACGAGCAGTACCTC. The encoded protein is CASSYQVNSYEQYL.